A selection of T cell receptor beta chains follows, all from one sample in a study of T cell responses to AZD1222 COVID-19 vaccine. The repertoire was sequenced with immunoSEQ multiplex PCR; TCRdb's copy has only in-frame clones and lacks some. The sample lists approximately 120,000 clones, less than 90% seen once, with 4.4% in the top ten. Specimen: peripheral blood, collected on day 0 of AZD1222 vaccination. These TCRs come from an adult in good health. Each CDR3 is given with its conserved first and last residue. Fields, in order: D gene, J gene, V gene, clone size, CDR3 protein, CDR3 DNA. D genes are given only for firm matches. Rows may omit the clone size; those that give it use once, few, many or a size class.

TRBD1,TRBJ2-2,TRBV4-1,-,CASSQERGPNTGELFF,TGCGCCAGCAGCCAAGAAAGGGGGCCGAACACCGGGGAGCTGTTTTTT
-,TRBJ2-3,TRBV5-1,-,CASSLELEADTQYF,TGCGCCAGCAGCTTGGAACTAGAAGCCGATACGCAGTATTTT
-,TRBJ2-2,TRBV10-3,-,CAISGSTGELFF,TGTGCCATCAGTGGGTCCACCGGGGAGCTGTTTTTT
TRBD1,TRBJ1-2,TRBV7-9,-,CASSPRTGHYGYTF,TGTGCCAGCAGCCCAAGGACAGGGCACTATGGCTACACCTTC
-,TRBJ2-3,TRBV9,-,CASSEGPAADTQYF,TGTGCCAGCAGTGAAGGACCGGCGGCAGATACGCAGTATTTT
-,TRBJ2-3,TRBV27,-,CASGHWEDTDTQYF,TGTGCCAGCGGGCACTGGGAAGACACAGATACGCAGTATTTT
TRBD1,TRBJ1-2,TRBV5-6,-,CASSPTSDRGVYGYTF,TGTGCCAGCAGCCCGACCTCGGACAGGGGAGTCTATGGCTACACCTTC
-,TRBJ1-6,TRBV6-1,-,CASSELGNSPLHF,TGTGCCAGCAGTGAGCTCGGGAATTCACCCCTCCACTTT
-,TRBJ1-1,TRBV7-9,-,CASSLAGVPLMNTEAFF,TGTGCCAGCAGCTTAGCTGGGGTACCGTTAATGAACACTGAAGCTTTCTTT
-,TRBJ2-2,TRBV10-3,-,CAISGQAGTGELFF,TGTGCCATCAGTGGACAGGCGGGAACCGGGGAGCTGTTTTTT
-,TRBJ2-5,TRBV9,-,CASSVTGLEGKTQYF,TGTGCCAGCAGCGTGACAGGGCTGGAGGGGAAGACCCAGTACTTC
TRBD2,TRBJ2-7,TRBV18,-,CASSPRASLAGDLGLYEQYF,TGTGCCAGCTCACCCCGGGCTTCACTAGCGGGAGATCTGGGGCTTTACGAGCAGTACTTC
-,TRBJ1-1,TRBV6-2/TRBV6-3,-,CASSYYRTEAFF,TGTGCCAGCAGTTACTATCGGACTGAAGCTTTCTTT
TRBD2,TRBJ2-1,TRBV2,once,CASSPDGSGRWNEQFF,TGTGCCAGCAGCCCTGATGGTAGCGGGAGGTGGAATGAGCAGTTCTTC
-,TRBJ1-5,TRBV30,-,CAWNRELNQPQHF,TGTGCCTGGAACCGGGAGCTCAATCAGCCCCAGCATTTT
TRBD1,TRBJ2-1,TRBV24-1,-,CATSDSQGTGGWDEQFF,TGTGCCACCAGTGATTCCCAAGGGACAGGGGGCTGGGATGAGCAGTTCTTC
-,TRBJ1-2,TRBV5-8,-,CASSLVGYGYTF,TGTGCCAGCAGCTTGGTAGGGTATGGCTACACCTTC
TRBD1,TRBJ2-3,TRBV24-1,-,CATSDPYRGTDTQYF,TGTGCCACCAGTGACCCATACAGGGGAACAGATACGCAGTATTTT
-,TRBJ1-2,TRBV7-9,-,CASGLSRDGYTF,TGTGCCAGCGGACTTTCGAGGGATGGCTACACCTTC
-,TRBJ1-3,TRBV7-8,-,CASSLGQGNTIYF,TGTGCCAGCAGCTTGGGTCAGGGGAACACCATATATTTT
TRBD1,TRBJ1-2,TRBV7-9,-,CASSPGTGTNFGYTF,TGTGCCAGCAGCCCGGGGACAGGGACCAACTTTGGCTACACCTTC
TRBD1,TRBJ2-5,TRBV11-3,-,CASSQGGWETQYF,TGTGCCAGCAGCCAAGGGGGCTGGGAGACCCAGTACTTC
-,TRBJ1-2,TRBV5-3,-,CARSLEGTQGYTF,TGTGCCAGAAGCTTGGAAGGGACGCAGGGCTACACCTTC
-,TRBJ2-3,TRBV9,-,CASSVGGPTDTQYF,TGTGCCAGCAGCGTAGGGGGACCCACAGATACGCAGTATTTT
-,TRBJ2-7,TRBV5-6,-,CASSSAGRGEQYF,TGTGCCAGCAGCTCAGCCGGACGGGGCGAGCAGTACTTC
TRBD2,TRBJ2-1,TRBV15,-,CASGLVGYNEQFF,TGTGCCTCCGGACTAGTCGGCTACAATGAGCAGTTCTTC
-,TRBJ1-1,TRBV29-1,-,CSVEASWPYTEAFF,TGCAGCGTTGAGGCATCGTGGCCTTACACTGAAGCTTTCTTT
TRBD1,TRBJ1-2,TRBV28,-,CASTVDRGLGYTF,TGTGCCAGCACCGTCGACAGGGGGCTAGGCTACACCTTC
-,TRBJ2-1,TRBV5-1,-,CASSSDGGTYNEQFF,TGCGCCAGCAGCTCCGACGGGGGTACCTACAATGAGCAGTTCTTC
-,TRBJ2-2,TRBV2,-,CASKGGGETGELFF,TGTGCCAGCAAGGGAGGGGGAGAGACCGGGGAGCTGTTTTTT
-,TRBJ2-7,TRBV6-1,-,CASSEALGRGVTVGQYF,TGTGCCAGCAGTGAAGCGCTGGGCAGGGGTGTTACGGTTGGGCAGTACTTC
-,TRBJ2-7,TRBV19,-,CASRLGPGQSYEQYF,TGTGCCAGTAGATTAGGCCCAGGACAGAGCTACGAGCAGTACTTC
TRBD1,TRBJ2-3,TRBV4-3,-,CASSEYRGSTDTQYF,TGCGCCAGCAGCGAATACAGGGGGAGCACAGATACGCAGTATTTT
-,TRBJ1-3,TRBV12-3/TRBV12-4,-,CASRSGLGNTIYF,TGTGCCAGCAGGTCAGGGTTAGGAAACACCATATATTTT
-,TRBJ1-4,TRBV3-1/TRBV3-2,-,CASSYVVGINEKLFF,TGTGCCAGCAGTTATGTGGTGGGCATAAATGAAAAACTGTTTTTT
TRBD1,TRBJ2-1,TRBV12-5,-,CASGLDRDRGRNEQFF,TGTGCTAGTGGTTTGGACCGGGACAGGGGACGCAATGAGCAGTTCTTC
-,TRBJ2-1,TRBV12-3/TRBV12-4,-,CASSFSRNEQFF,TGTGCCAGCAGTTTCTCTCGCAATGAGCAGTTCTTC
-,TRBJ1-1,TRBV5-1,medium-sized,CASSYIGTGGNTEAFF,TGCGCCAGCAGTTACATAGGCACAGGAGGAAACACTGAAGCTTTCTTT
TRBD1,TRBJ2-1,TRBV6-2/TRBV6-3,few,CASSYPGTGYNEQFF,TGTGCCAGCAGTTACCCCGGGACAGGCTACAATGAGCAGTTCTTC
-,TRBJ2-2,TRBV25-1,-,CASSEFGVSTGELFF,TGTGCCAGCAGTGAATTCGGAGTTTCCACCGGGGAGCTGTTTTTT
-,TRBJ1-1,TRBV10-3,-,CAISELGGGAEAFF,TGTGCCATCAGTGAGTTGGGGGGGGGAGCTGAAGCTTTCTTT
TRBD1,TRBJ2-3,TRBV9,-,CASSMTGGMTDTQYF,TGTGCCAGCAGCATGACAGGGGGCATGACAGATACGCAGTATTTT
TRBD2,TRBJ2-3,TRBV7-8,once,CASSYVLAGGTDTQYF,TGTGCCAGCAGCTATGTACTAGCGGGGGGCACAGATACGCAGTATTTT
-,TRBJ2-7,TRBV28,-,CASSKNGPYEQYF,TGTGCCAGTAGTAAGAATGGGCCCTACGAGCAGTACTTC